This TCR beta chain was recovered during a study of blood T cell repertoires in COVID-19. For the study at large: COVID-19 samples collected from the United States, Italy and Spain covered acute and convalescent phases.

Authors' methods: Amplification of reference gene primers was used by the study to estimate nucleated cell counts. Produced via immunoSEQ multiplex PCR; TCRdb's table is partial and in-frame only. That table is the source of V, J and clone size, and D and trimming were worked out from the DNA. This table has some 40,000 clones, 65% to 90% appearing once. The length of the CDR3 is 15 residues. The V segment lost 2 bases and the J segment 5 bases; nucleotides outside the gene matches: 7. The germline gives CDR1 SGDLS, CDR2 YYNGEE. This clonotype originated in a man between 35 and 55 years old with active COVID-19. Sequencing input: peripheral blood. This chain joins TRBV9 and TRBJ2-5; 9 nucleotides match TRBD2. Here the CDR3 reads CASSVLAGAWETQYF. DNA for the CDR3: TGTGCCAGCAGCGTGTTAGCGGGAGCATGGGAGACCCAGTACTTC.